Listed here is a single T cell receptor beta chain. This sample was taken from a study of blood T cell repertoires in COVID-19. As for the study in general: Samples taken during acute and convalescent COVID-19 were collected in the United States, Italy and Spain. T cells, B-cell-depleted T cells, or PBMCs provided the cDNA or gDNA that served as material.

In germline, CDR1 is SGHDN, CDR2 FVKESK. The CDR3 contains 17 residues. V gave up 4 bases and J gave up 0 bases, with 17 bases separating them. Source study methods: Nucleated cell number was recorded as an estimate derived from reference gene primer amplification. The protocol was immunoSEQ multiplex PCR, while the TCRdb copy is restricted to in-frame clones and leaves out a portion. That table is the source of V, J and clone size, and D and trimming were worked out from the DNA. This table holds tens of thousands of clones, 75% to 95% found once. The source is a woman aged 50 to 60 in a cohort sampled during active COVID-19. The gene calls are TRBV14 and TRBJ2-3; weak D call: TRBD1 (6 bases). Specimen: peripheral blood. CDR3 amino acids: CASSLTGTIVSTDTQYF. The DNA for the CDR3 is TGTGCCAGCAGCCTTACAGGGACCATCGTTAGCACAGATACGCAGTATTTT.